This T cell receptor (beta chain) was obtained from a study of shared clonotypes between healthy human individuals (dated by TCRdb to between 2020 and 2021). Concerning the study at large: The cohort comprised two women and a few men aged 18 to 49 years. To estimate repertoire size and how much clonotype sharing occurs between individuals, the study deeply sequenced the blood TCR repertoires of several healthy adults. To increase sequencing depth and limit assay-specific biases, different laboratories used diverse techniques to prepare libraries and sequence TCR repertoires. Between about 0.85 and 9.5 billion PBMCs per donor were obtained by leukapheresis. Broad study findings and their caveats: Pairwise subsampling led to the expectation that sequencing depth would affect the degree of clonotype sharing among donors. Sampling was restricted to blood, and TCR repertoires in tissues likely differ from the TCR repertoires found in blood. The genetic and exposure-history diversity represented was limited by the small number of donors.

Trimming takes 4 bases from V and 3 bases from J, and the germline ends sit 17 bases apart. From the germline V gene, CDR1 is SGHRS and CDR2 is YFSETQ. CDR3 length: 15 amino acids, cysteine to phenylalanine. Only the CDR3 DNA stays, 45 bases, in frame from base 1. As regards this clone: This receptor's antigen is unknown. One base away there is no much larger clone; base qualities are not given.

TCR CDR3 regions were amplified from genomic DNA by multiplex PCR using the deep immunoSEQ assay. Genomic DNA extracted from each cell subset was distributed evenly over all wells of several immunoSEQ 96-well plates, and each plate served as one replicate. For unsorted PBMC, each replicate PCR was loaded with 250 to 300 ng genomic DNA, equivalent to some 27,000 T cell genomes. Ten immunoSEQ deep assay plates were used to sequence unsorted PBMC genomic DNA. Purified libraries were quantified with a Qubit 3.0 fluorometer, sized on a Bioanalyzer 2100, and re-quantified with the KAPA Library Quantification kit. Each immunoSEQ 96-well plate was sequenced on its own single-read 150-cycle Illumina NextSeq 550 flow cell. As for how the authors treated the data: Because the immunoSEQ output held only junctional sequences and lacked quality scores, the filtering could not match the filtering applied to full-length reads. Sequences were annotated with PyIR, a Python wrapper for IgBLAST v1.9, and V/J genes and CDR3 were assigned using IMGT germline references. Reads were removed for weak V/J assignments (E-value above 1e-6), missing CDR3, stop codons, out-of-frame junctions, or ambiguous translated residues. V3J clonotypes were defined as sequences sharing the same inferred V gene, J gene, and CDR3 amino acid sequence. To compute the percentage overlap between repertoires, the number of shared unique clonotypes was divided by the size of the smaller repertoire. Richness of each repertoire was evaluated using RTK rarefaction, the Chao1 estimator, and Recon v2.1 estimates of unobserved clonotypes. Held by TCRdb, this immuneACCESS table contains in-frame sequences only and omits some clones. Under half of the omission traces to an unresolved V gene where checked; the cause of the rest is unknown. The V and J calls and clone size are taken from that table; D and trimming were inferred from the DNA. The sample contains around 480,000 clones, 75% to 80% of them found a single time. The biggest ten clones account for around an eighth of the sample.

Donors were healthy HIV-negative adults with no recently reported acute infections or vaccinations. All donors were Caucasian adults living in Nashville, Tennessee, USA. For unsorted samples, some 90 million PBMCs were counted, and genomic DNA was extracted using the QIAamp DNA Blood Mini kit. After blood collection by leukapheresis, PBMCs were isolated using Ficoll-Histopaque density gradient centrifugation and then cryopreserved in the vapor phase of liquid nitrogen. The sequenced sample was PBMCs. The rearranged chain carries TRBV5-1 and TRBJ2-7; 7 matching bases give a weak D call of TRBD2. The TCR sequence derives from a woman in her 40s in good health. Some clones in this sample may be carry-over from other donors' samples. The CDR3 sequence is CASSAEGRGNYEQYF. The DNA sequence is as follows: TGCGCCAGCAGCGCTGAGGGGAGGGGGAACTACGAGCAGTACTTC.